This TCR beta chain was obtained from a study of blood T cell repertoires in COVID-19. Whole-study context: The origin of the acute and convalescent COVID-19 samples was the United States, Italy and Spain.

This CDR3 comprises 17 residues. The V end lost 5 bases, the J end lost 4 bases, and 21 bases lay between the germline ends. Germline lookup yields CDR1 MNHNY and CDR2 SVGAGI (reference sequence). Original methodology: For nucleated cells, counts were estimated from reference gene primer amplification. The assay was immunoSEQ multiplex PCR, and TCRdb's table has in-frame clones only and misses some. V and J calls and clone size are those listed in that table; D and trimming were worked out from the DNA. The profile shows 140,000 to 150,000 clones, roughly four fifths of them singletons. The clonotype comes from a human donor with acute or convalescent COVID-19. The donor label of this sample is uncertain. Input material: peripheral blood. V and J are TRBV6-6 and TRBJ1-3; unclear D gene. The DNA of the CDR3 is TGTGCCAGCAGTCAAAGCTCACCACAGACGTGGGGAAACACCATATATTTT. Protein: CASSQSSPQTWGNTIYF.